This TCR beta chain was identified in a study of blood T cell repertoires in COVID-19. Losses at the gene ends were 2 bases for V and 7 bases for J; bases not matched to a gene: 0. CDR1 and CDR2 from the germline V gene are KGHSH and LQKENI. This CDR3 spans 13 amino acids. This clone occurred a few times. Data came from immunoSEQ multiplex PCR; TCRdb stores just in-frame clones and leaves some out. Here the sample spans roughly 50,000 clones, 65% to 85% being singletons. The sample consisted of peripheral blood. The V gene is TRBV18, the J gene TRBJ2-1; 9 bases align to TRBD2. The sequence was collected from a human donor with active or convalescent COVID-19. The donor label of this sample is uncertain. CDR3 sequence (DNA): TGTGCCAGCTCACCAAGCGGGGGGAATGAGCAGTTCTTC. This encodes CASSPSGGNEQFF. The entire variable domain, with the rest obtained from reference TRBV18 and TRBJ2-1, is as follows: NAGVMQNPRHLVRRRGQEARLRCSPMKGHSHVYWYRQLPEEGLKFMVYLQKENIIDESGMPKERFSAEFPKEGPSILRIQQVVRGDSAAYFCASSPSGGNEQFFGPGTRLTVL.